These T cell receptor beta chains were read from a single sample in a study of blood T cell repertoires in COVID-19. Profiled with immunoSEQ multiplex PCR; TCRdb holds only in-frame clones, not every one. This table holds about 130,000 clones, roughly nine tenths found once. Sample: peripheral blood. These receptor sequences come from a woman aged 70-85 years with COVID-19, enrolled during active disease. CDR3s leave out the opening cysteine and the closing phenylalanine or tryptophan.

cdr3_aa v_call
SVQGFTDTQY TRBV29-1
ASSQDPGSYNEQF TRBV3-1/TRBV3-2
ASSFTPCAFNEKLF TRBV7-8
ASSIRGQGDTEAF TRBV19
ASSQSSGGVYNEQF TRBV3-1/TRBV3-2
ASSLVWAPGETQY TRBV7-9
ASSGTGDEQF TRBV28
ASSEAGGYGYT TRBV10-1
ASSLGQINQPQH TRBV6-5
ASSLAIAFYGYT TRBV5-6
ASSAGPGLAGINEQF TRBV5-1
ASSRSPSTNYGYT TRBV28
ASSFAGFLGAGEQF TRBV7-2
ASTAQGRNPNYGYT TRBV19
ASSYRGTNEKLF TRBV2
ASSLGEFRTDTQY TRBV5-1
ASRIGWGLNQPQH TRBV5-1